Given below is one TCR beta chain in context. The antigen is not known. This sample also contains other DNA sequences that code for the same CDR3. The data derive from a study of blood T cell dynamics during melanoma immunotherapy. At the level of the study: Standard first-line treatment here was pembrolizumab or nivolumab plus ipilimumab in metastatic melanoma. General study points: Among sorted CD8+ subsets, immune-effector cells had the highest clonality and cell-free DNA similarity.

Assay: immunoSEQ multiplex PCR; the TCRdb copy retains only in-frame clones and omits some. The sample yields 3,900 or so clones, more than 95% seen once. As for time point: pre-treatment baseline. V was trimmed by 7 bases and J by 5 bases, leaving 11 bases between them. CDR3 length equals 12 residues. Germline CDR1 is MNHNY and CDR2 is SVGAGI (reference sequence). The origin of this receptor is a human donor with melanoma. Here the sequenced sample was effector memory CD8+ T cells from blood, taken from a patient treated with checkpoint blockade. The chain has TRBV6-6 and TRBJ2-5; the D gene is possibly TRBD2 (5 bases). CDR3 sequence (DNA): TGTGCCAGCATGGATAGCGCTGAGACCCAGTACTTC. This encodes CASMDSAETQYF.